This T cell receptor beta chain emerged from a study of CD8 T cells in ankylosing spondylitis. Notes on the study in general: Blood of patients with ankylosing spondylitis appeared to be characterized by a TCR beta motif of eight highly homologous variants.

TCRdb used MiXCR to reprocess the 5' RACE reads, holding one entry per CDR3 protein. The table lists some 800,000 distinct CDR3 sequences, about 10% of them singletons. This clonotype was recorded at least ten times. What it binds is not known. The CDR3 has 11 residues. Trimming removed 6 bases at V and 3 bases at J, with 8 bases between. The germline V gene has CDR1 DFQATT and CDR2 SNEGSKA (reference sequence). The TCR comes from a male donor with ankylosing spondylitis. Sequencing was carried out using blood, either unsorted or a sorted T cell fraction (not recorded which). The chain combines TRBV20-1 with TRBJ1-2; tentative D call: TRBD1 (5 bases). CDR3 protein: CSAQGDYGYTF. CDR3 DNA sequence: TGCAGTGCCCAAGGGGACTATGGCTACACCTTC.